The present TCR beta chain was sequenced within a study of shared clonotypes between healthy human individuals. V gave up 1 base and J gave up 1 base; unmatched junction bases: 7. Germline V gene lookup returns CDR1 SGHRS and CDR2 YFSETQ. The CDR3 is made up of 18 amino acids. Generated by immunoSEQ multiplex PCR, the TCRdb table keeps only in-frame clones and is missing some. The data hold approximately 1.1 million clones, with approximately 80% observed a single time. V usage is TRBV5-1 and J usage is TRBJ2-1, with 11 positions matching TRBD2. The sample was memory CD4+ T cells from PBMCs. Subset described: CD45RA-negative fraction. The TCR sequence derives from a man between 18 and 29 years old in good health. Some clones in this sample may be carry-over from other donors' samples. The CDR3 protein is CASSLTSGSARSYNEQFF. CDR3 nucleotide sequence: TGCGCCAGCAGCTTGACTAGCGGGAGTGCCCGGTCCTACAATGAGCAGTTCTTC.